A selection of T cell receptor beta chains follows, all from one sample in a study of Graves' ophthalmopathy and Graves' hyperthyroidism. TCRdb reprocessed the multiplex PCR reads via MiXCR and lists one record per CDR3 protein. The top ten hold around 3% of the sample, which has about 700,000 distinct CDR3 sequences, about two fifths seen once. The sequencing input was peripheral blood. These receptors were collected from an adult man with Graves' ophthalmopathy. Each CDR3 is given with its conserved first and last residue. Fields, in order: D gene, clone size, V gene, J gene, CDR3 protein, CDR3 DNA. D genes are given only for firm matches. Clone size is given for some rows only: seen once, a few or many times, or a class if the clone is expanded.

TRBD2	-	TRBV19	TRBJ2-5	CARDLAGGLQETQYF	TGTGCTAGAGATCTAGCGGGGGGACTTCAAGAGACCCAGTACTTC
TRBD1	-	TRBV10-3	TRBJ1-1	CASGQPGTEAFF	TGTGCCTCGGGACAGCCGGGGACTGAAGCTTTCTTT
-	-	TRBV25-1	TRBJ1-5	CASRGPEDSNQPQHF	TGTGCCAGCAGAGGACCTGAAGATAGCAATCAGCCCCAGCATTTT
-	few	TRBV5-1	TRBJ2-5	CASSSTAQGEAQYF	TGCGCCAGCAGCTCGACGGCTCAGGGGGAGGCCCAGTACTTC
TRBD1	-	TRBV27	TRBJ2-7	CASSSRTGGAEEQYF	TGTGCCAGCAGTTCCAGGACAGGGGGCGCAGAAGAGCAGTACTTC
TRBD1	-	TRBV7-8	TRBJ2-5	CASSPGTGRMETQYF	TGTGCCAGCAGCCCCGGGACAGGGAGAATGGAGACCCAGTACTTC
-	many	TRBV19	TRBJ1-3	CASSPTGYGNTIYF	TGTGCCAGTAGTCCCACGGGATATGGAAACACCATATATTTT
-	once	TRBV19	TRBJ2-6	CASSSSGGGLTF	TGTGCCAGCAGCTCCTCTGGGGGCGGCCTGACTTTC
-	many	TRBV10-3	TRBJ2-7	CAISEMGIYEQYF	TGTGCCATCAGTGAGATGGGAATCTACGAGCAGTACTTC
TRBD1	many	TRBV6-6	TRBJ2-7	CASSYTPRADRDYEQYF	TGTGCCAGCAGTTACACGCCCCGAGCGGACAGGGACTACGAGCAGTACTTC
-	many	TRBV2	TRBJ2-7	CASVKSYEQYF	TGTGCCAGCGTTAAATCCTACGAGCAGTACTTC
-	-	TRBV29-1	TRBJ2-6	CSLDTSGANVLTF	TGCAGTCTCGACACCTCTGGGGCCAACGTCCTGACTTTC
-	many	TRBV10-3	TRBJ2-7	CASSDNRAGQYF	TGTGCCAGCAGTGATAACAGGGCTGGGCAGTACTTC
TRBD1	-	TRBV10-3	TRBJ1-2	CAIRGGTGSDYGYTF	TGTGCCATCAGGGGGGGGACAGGGAGCGACTATGGCTACACCTTC
-	many	TRBV6-5	TRBJ1-2	CASTKAGAGDYGYTF	TGTGCCAGCACCAAGGCTGGAGCAGGGGACTATGGCTACACCTTC
TRBD1	few	TRBV11-2	TRBJ1-2	CASSPPGQGAYGYTF	TGTGCCAGCAGCCCCCCGGGACAGGGGGCTTATGGCTACACCTTC